Listed here is a single T cell receptor (beta chain). This specimen comes from a study of blood T cell repertoires in COVID-19. The overall study: In each case, the material was cDNA or gDNA derived from T cells, B-cell-depleted T cells, or PBMCs.

How the authors handled the data: Amplification of reference gene primers was used by the study to estimate nucleated cell counts. Measured with immunoSEQ multiplex PCR; TCRdb has only the in-frame clones, and not every one. For V, J and clone size, that table is used; D and trimming come from the DNA. Among hundreds of thousands of clones, roughly 86% were seen once, and the ten largest hold 3%. Germline CDR1 is SGHVS and CDR2 is FNYEAQ. Trimming cost V 3 bases and J 2 bases; bases outside gene matches: 7. CDR3 size: 16 residues. The clonotype was recovered from a human donor in a cohort sampled during active COVID-19. The sequencing input was peripheral blood. The V and J genes are TRBV7-6 and TRBJ2-3; 8 positions agree with TRBD2. CDR3 sequence: CASSLSPAGVTDTQYF. The CDR3 DNA reads TGTGCCAGCAGCTTGTCGCCAGCGGGGGTCACAGATACGCAGTATTTT.